The 8 T cell receptor beta chains reported below all come from one sample, sequenced in a study of blood T cell repertoires in COVID-19. Repertoires were generated with immunoSEQ multiplex PCR, while TCRdb's copy carries only in-frame clones and drops some. The data contain about 44,000 clones, 84% of them singletons. Sequenced: peripheral blood. Source of these receptors: a human donor in a cohort sampled during active COVID-19.

The chain recombines TRBV6-1 with TRBJ2-7; D may be TRBD1 (6 bases). The germline CDR1 and CDR2 sequences are MNHNS and SASEGT. CDR3 length: 14 residues. V lost 1 base and J 2 bases, leaving 9 bases between the germline ends. Here the CDR3 reads CASSEVGQTYEQYF. The CDR3, as DNA: TGTGCCAGCAGTGAAGTCGGACAGACCTACGAGCAGTACTTC.

V gene TRBV5-4 combines with J gene TRBJ1-6; 7 positions agree with TRBD1. From germline, CDR1 is SGHNT and CDR2 YYREEE (reference sequence). The V and J ends lost 4 bases and 9 bases, in that order; junction bases with no gene match: 7. The CDR3 consists of 14 residues. This CDR3 is CASSVKGASSPLHF. CDR3 DNA: TGTGCCAGCAGCGTGAAGGGGGCGAGTTCACCCCTCCACTTT.

This chain links TRBV19 with TRBJ1-1, with D perhaps TRBD1 (5 bases). There are 15 residues in the CDR3. CDR1 and CDR2 (germline): LNHDA, SQIVND (reference sequence). The germline V and J ends were trimmed by 5 bases and 1 base, with 14 bases remaining between them. DNA for the CDR3: TGTGCCAGTAGTTTGGAGGGACGAGAGAACACTGAAGCTTTCTTT. Its protein is CASSLEGRENTEAFF.

The chain links TRBV7-6 to TRBJ1-4; 8 bases line up with TRBD1. Trimming took 5 bases from V and 5 from J; bases not matched to a gene: 7. From germline, CDR1 is SGHVS and CDR2 FNYEAQ. CDR3 length: 15 residues. The CDR3 reads CASSVAGGENEKLFF. The DNA for the CDR3 is TGTGCCAGCAGCGTGGCAGGGGGCGAGAATGAAAAACTGTTTTTT.

This chain joins TRBV27 and TRBJ2-5, with 13 bases matching TRBD2. The CDR3 consists of 15 residues. The V and J ends lost 5 bases and 5 bases, in that order; junction bases with no gene match: 5. Germline V lookup: CDR1 MNHEY, CDR2 SMNVEV (reference sequence). Here the CDR3 reads CASSPGLAGLETQYF. The DNA for the CDR3 is TGTGCCAGCAGTCCGGGACTAGCGGGGCTTGAGACCCAGTACTTC.

The chain has TRBV28 and TRBJ2-7; D is uncertain. The CDR3 contains 14 residues. V was clipped by 6 bases and J by 3 bases, with 15 bases between them. The germline V gene has CDR1 MDHEN and CDR2 SYDVKM. The CDR3: CASSPSSRFYEQYV. CDR3 bases: TGTGCCAGCAGCCCATCAAGCCGGTTCTACGAGCAGTACGTC.

This rearrangement joins TRBV19 to TRBJ2-3; D is unclear. Deletions cut 5 bases from V and 0 bases from J, with 9 bases between. The CDR3 runs 14 residues. CDR1 is LNHDA, CDR2 SQIVND, per germline (reference sequence). CDR3 sequence (DNA): TGTGCCAGTAGTCCGCTGACTAGCACAGATACGCAGTATTTT. This sequence encodes CASSPLTSTDTQYF.

This clone was counted a single time. The chain has TRBV24-1 and TRBJ2-2; D might be TRBD2 (6 bases). Germline V CDR1 and CDR2: KGHDR, SFDVKD. CDR3 size: 13 residues. With 6 bases removed from V and 3 bases from J, the gap between germline ends came to 7 bases. The CDR3 sequence: CATSWGDTGELFF. CDR3 DNA: TGTGCCACCAGTTGGGGGGACACCGGGGAGCTGTTTTTT.